The clone carrying this TCR beta chain was found a few times. Antigen unknown. There are 15 residues in the CDR3. Germline V gene sequence: CDR1 MNHEY, CDR2 SVGAGI. The V gene end was trimmed by 5 bases and the J gene end by 4 bases; junction bases not matched to a gene: 7. TCRdb processed the reads anew with MiXCR; each CDR3 protein has one entry. The sample gives 300,000 or so distinct CDR3 sequences, more than 20% of which show up once; 13% is in the top ten. The source of the sample is a study of T cell repertoires in cytomegalovirus infection. Study-level background: Researchers turned to recently identified HLA-C-restricted CMV epitopes as well as well-studied HLA-B-restricted ones. Carrying CMV and the relevant HLA type showed in public TCR beta signatures.

The study's findings and limits: The ex vivo response was dominated by HLA-C-restricted CMV-specific TCR beta clonotypes.

The rearrangement links TRBV6-5 to TRBJ2-7, with 11 bases identical to TRBD2. This TCR was recovered from a human donor in good health (CMV status not recorded). Some clones in this sample may be carry-over from other donors' samples. Sequenced here: cultured PBMCs, sampled from culture after CMV antigen stimulation. The CDR3 sequence is CASSAPLAGEYEQYF. The CDR3 DNA sequence: TGTGCCAGCAGTGCCCCACTAGCGGGAGAGTACGAGCAGTACTTC.